A single sample gave rise to the 27 T cell receptor beta chains below, sequenced in a study of cytomegalovirus exposure and HLA in healthy donors. The PCR was carried out with 60 Vbeta primers and 13 Jbeta primers. Only in-frame clones appear in the TCRdb table, and some are missing; sequencing was by immunoSEQ multiplex PCR. The data contain some 210,000 clones, almost 80% of them singletons. Sequencing used PBMCs. Every receptor here comes from a male donor in good health and CMV-seronegative.

The V call is TRBV7-2, the J call TRBJ2-1; 8 bases match TRBD2. Germline trimming cut 3 bases from V and 5 bases from J; bases unmatched to any gene: 6. The germline V gene has CDR1 SGHTA and CDR2 FQGNSA. CDR3 size: 15 residues. As DNA, the CDR3 is TGTGCCAGCAGCTTGACTAGCGAAGCCAACAATGAGCAGTTCTTC. This codes for CASSLTSEANNEQFF.

V usage is TRBV19 and J usage is TRBJ2-7; TRBD1 matches 8 bases. Germline V lookup: CDR1 LNHDA, CDR2 SQIVND (reference sequence). CDR3 length equals 16 residues. V gave up 7 bases and J gave up 0 bases; unmatched junction bases: 11. CDR3 loop: CASNLGGDRGSYEQYF. CDR3 nucleotide sequence: TGTGCCAGTAACCTCGGGGGCGACAGGGGCTCCTACGAGCAGTACTTC.

This sequence joins TRBV18 and TRBJ2-2, with D perhaps TRBD1 (5 bases). The CDR3 covers 15 residues. Trimming stripped 1 base from V and 7 bases from J, with 13 bases between. Germline V gene data show CDR1 as KGHSH and CDR2 as LQKENI. CDR3 coding DNA: TGTGCCAGCTCACCACAAGGTCAGGGCGTCGGGGAGCTGTTTTTT. This sequence encodes CASSPQGQGVGELFF.

V usage is TRBV6-1 and J usage is TRBJ2-7; a weak D match, TRBD2 (5 bases). The CDR3 is 14 residues long. CDR1 is MNHNS and CDR2 is SASEGT in the germline V gene. Trimming stripped 2 bases from V and 5 bases from J, with 13 bases between. The CDR3 spells CASSETRSWDEQYF. In nucleotides, the CDR3 is TGTGCCAGCAGTGAAACTAGGAGTTGGGACGAGCAGTACTTC.

The rearrangement uses TRBV2 and TRBJ2-2; D may be TRBD2 (6 bases). V lost 7 bases, J lost 8 bases, and 20 bases lay in between. The CDR3 runs to 15 residues. CDR1 is SNHLY, CDR2 FYNNEI, per germline. The CDR3 coding sequence is TGTGCCAGCACACGGGGACTTTCTACAGAAGGGGAGCTGTTTTTT. It is translated as CASTRGLSTEGELFF.

CDR3 nucleotide sequence: TGTGCCAGCAGCATGACAGAGAACACTGAAGCTTTCTTT. This gives the protein CASSMTENTEAFF. This rearrangement joins TRBV7-3 to TRBJ1-1; weak D call: TRBD1 (5 bases). The CDR3 covers 13 residues. Trimming left V 5 bases short and J 1 base short, with 8 bases between. CDR1 and CDR2 (germline): SGHTA, FQGTGA.

This clone was found a few times. This chain joins TRBV6-5 and TRBJ2-7, with no clear D. V dropped 7 bases and J dropped 3 bases, with 7 bases sitting between them. Germline V gene lookup returns CDR1 MNHEY and CDR2 SVGAGI. The CDR3 extends over 11 amino acids. As DNA, the CDR3 is TGTGCCAGCACCTCTCTCTACGAGCAGTACTTC. It is translated as CASTSLYEQYF.

In DNA form, the CDR3 reads TGTGCCAGCAGGGGGACTGGACCGAACACCGGGGAGCTGTTTTTT. Encoded protein: CASRGTGPNTGELFF. This chain links TRBV9 with TRBJ2-2, with a possible D match to TRBD2 (6 bases). V lost 5 bases and J 0 bases, leaving 11 bases between the germline ends. The V gene's germline CDR1 is SGDLS and CDR2 YYNGEE. This CDR3 region has 15 residues.

The V and J genes are TRBV7-2 and TRBJ2-1; 7 bases agree with TRBD1. V lost 5 bases, J lost 2 bases, and 12 bases stayed unmatched. The CDR3 consists of 17 residues. CDR1 SGHTA and CDR2 FQGNSA come from the germline V gene. The CDR3 DNA sequence: TGTGCCAGCAGCCCCAGAACCGGGACAGCCGCCTACAATGAGCAGTTCTTC. As protein: CASSPRTGTAAYNEQFF.

The rearrangement links TRBV18 to TRBJ2-3, with 8 bases aligning to TRBD1. The CDR3 length is 14 residues. The germline V gene encodes CDR1 KGHSH and CDR2 LQKENI. V trimming: 6 bases; J trimming: 6 bases; junction bases outside the gene matches: 8. The CDR3 protein is CASSLIQGADTQYF. The CDR3, as DNA: TGTGCCAGCTCGCTTATCCAGGGGGCCGATACGCAGTATTTT.

The V and J genes are TRBV6-5 and TRBJ2-2; 11 bases map to TRBD2. Unmatched junction bases numbered 9, after V lost 3 bases and J lost 9 bases. The CDR3 runs to 16 residues. Germline CDR1 is MNHEY and CDR2 is SVGAGI. The CDR3 here is CASSYIAGGSERELFF. The CDR3 bases are TGTGCCAGCAGTTATATAGCGGGAGGGTCCGAGAGGGAGCTGTTTTTT.

The CDR3 region is CASSSGTSYEQYF. The CDR3 DNA sequence: TGTGCCAGTAGTTCTGGGACTAGCTACGAGCAGTACTTC. The V and J genes are TRBV19 and TRBJ2-7; 8 positions agree with TRBD2. V trimming: 5 bases; J trimming: 3 bases; junction bases outside the gene matches: 3. Germline V gives CDR1 LNHDA, CDR2 SQIVND (reference sequence). The CDR3 is 13 residues long.

The rearrangement links TRBV27 to TRBJ2-1, with TRBD2 matching over 12 bases. V dropped 2 bases and J dropped 7; count of bases not matched to a gene: 6. Germline V gene data show CDR1 as MNHEY and CDR2 as SMNVEV (reference sequence). The CDR3 has 16 amino acids. The CDR3 sequence is CASSLVTSGSGNEQFF. The CDR3 DNA reads as TGTGCCAGCAGTTTAGTGACTAGCGGGAGTGGGAATGAGCAGTTCTTC.

The rearrangement links TRBV4-1 to TRBJ1-2; a weak D match, TRBD1 (5 bases). The germline gives CDR1 MGHRA, CDR2 YSYEKL. V lost 4 bases, J lost 4 bases, and 16 bases lay in between. The CDR3 is 15 residues long. CDR3 sequence: CASSPWGGLGYGYTF. The CDR3 DNA is TGCGCCAGCAGCCCCTGGGGGGGGTTGGGCTATGGCTACACCTTC.

This chain links TRBV7-9 with TRBJ2-7; 10 nucleotides agree with TRBD1. This CDR3 has 17 residues. Trimming removed 4 bases from V and 0 bases from J; junction bases left unmatched: 9. Germline V gene data show CDR1 as SEHNR and CDR2 as FQNEAQ (reference sequence). The CDR3 is CASSSVPGQGTSYEQYF. DNA for the CDR3: TGTGCCAGCAGCTCCGTCCCGGGACAGGGGACCTCCTACGAGCAGTACTTC.

The V gene is TRBV27, the J gene TRBJ1-3, with D hard to call. Per the germline V gene, CDR1 is MNHEY and CDR2 is SMNVEV (reference sequence). The CDR3 totals 15 residues. Trimming left V 0 bases short and J 0 bases short, with 6 bases between. The CDR3 nucleotides are TGTGCCAGCAGTTTATCCTCAGTCTCTGGAAACACCATATATTTT. Translation: CASSLSSVSGNTIYF.

This chain links TRBV6-1 with TRBJ2-5, with a weak D call TRBD2 (5 bases). The end of the DNA is better explained by TRBJ2-7, so the J call may be wrong. From germline, CDR1 is MNHNS and CDR2 SASEGT. The CDR3 contains 15 residues. This chain's CDR3 is CASLPMAGFSYEQYF. The CDR3 DNA sequence: TGTGCCAGCCTCCCAATGGCGGGTTTCTCCTACGAGCAGTACTTC.

V usage is TRBV14 and J usage is TRBJ2-7; 9 bases match TRBD1. The CDR3 has 14 amino acids. Per the germline V gene, CDR1 is SGHDN and CDR2 is FVKESK. The V segment lost 4 bases and the J segment 3 bases; nucleotides outside the gene matches: 4. The CDR3 sequence: CASSRWDRVYEQYF. DNA for the CDR3: TGTGCCAGCAGCCGTTGGGACAGGGTCTACGAGCAGTACTTC.

J is TRBJ2-1 and V is TRBV5-4, with 7 bases lining up with TRBD2. The V and J ends lost 6 bases and 2 bases, in that order; junction bases with no gene match: 11. CDR1 SGHNT and CDR2 YYREEE come from the germline V gene (reference sequence). The CDR3 runs 16 residues. CDR3 nucleotide sequence: TGTGCCAGCAATGGGAGGGACCGGACCCCCTACAATGAGCAGTTCTTC. It codes for CASNGRDRTPYNEQFF.

As regards this clone: The junction differs from germline at one of its ends, possibly a read error. J is TRBJ2-2 and V is TRBV7-9, with 7 positions matching TRBD1. This CDR3 region has 16 residues. CDR1 and CDR2 (germline): SEHNR, FQNEAQ (reference sequence). The CDR3 nucleotides read TGTTCCAGCAGCCCTTGGGACAGCGAGAACACCGGGGAGCTGTTTTTT. Its translation is CSSSPWDSENTGELFF.

V and J are TRBV6-5 and TRBJ1-6, with 7 nucleotides matching TRBD1. Germline V gives CDR1 MNHEY, CDR2 SVGAGI. V gave up 0 bases and J gave up 6 bases; unmatched junction bases: 5. This CDR3 has 16 residues. The chain's CDR3 is CASSYSIQGFNSPLHF. The CDR3 DNA follows: TGTGCCAGCAGTTACTCGATACAGGGGTTTAATTCACCCCTCCACTTT.

DNA of the CDR3: TGTGCCAGCAGCATAGGGTCTAGCAATGAGCAGTTCTTC. This sequence encodes CASSIGSSNEQFF. The chain employs TRBV7-2 and TRBJ2-1; D remains ambiguous. The V and J ends lost 5 bases and 6 bases respectively, with 11 bases between them. This CDR3 is 13 amino acids long. Germline CDR1 and CDR2: SGHTA and FQGNSA. Full variable domain (remainder filled in from reference TRBV7-2 and TRBJ2-1): GAGVSQSPSNKVTEKGKDVELRCDPISGHTALYWYRQSLGQGLEFLIYFQGNSAPDKSGLPSDRFSAERTGGSVSTLTIQRTQQEDSAVYLCASSIGSSNEQFFGPGTRLTVL.

V is TRBV29-1 and J is TRBJ2-1; D is ambiguous. Germline CDR1 SQVTM, CDR2 ANQGSEA. The CDR3 covers 14 residues. The V and J ends lost 2 bases and 4 bases respectively, with 12 bases between them. The CDR3 sequence is CSVESSPRYNEQFF. The CDR3 bases are TGCAGCGTTGAATCCAGTCCACGATACAATGAGCAGTTCTTC.

The chain joins TRBV6-1 to TRBJ2-7, with a possible D match to TRBD2 (6 bases). The CDR3 is 13 residues long. CDR1 MNHNS and CDR2 SASEGT come from the germline V gene. The V end lost 0 bases, the J end lost 4 bases, and 7 bases lay between the germline ends. The CDR3 region is CASSEAGTYEQYF. The CDR3 coding sequence is TGTGCCAGCAGTGAAGCGGGGACTTACGAGCAGTACTTC.

This chain uses TRBV6-6 with TRBJ1-2; weak D call: TRBD1 (6 bases). The germline gives CDR1 MNHNY, CDR2 SVGAGI (reference sequence). V was clipped by 2 bases and J by 2 bases, with 9 bases between them. The CDR3 spans 14 residues. This CDR3 reads CASSYRQANYGYTF. CDR3 bases: TGTGCCAGCAGTTACCGACAGGCAAACTATGGCTACACCTTC.

The chain links TRBV4-1 to TRBJ2-7; D is unresolved. The CDR3 spans 13 residues. Deletions cut 5 bases from V and 3 bases from J, with 11 bases between. CDR1 MGHRA and CDR2 YSYEKL come from the germline V gene. The CDR3: CASSFVESYEQYF. The DNA for the CDR3 is TGCGCCAGCAGCTTCGTTGAGAGCTACGAGCAGTACTTC.

V gene TRBV7-2 combines with J gene TRBJ2-7, with 7 nucleotides matching TRBD1. J was trimmed by 3 bases and V by 1 base; bases with no gene match: 6. Germline V gives CDR1 SGHTA, CDR2 FQGNSA. CDR3 length: 15 amino acids. The CDR3: CASSLGGTEIYEQYF. CDR3 bases: TGTGCCAGCAGCTTAGGGGGGACAGAGATCTACGAGCAGTACTTC.